The source of this TCR beta chain is a study of pediatric ulcerative colitis. Sequencing used immunoSEQ multiplex PCR; TCRdb keeps in-frame clones, though not all of them. The sample shows approximately 60,000 clones, about 90% of them seen only once. Per the germline V gene, CDR1 is KGHSH and CDR2 is LQKENI. The V and J ends lost 3 bases and 2 bases respectively, with 10 bases between them. This CDR3 region has 14 residues. The sequence was obtained from a boy under 18 with severe ulcerative colitis. The chain employs TRBV18 and TRBJ1-1; D not certain. Sequenced sample: blood. Here the CDR3 DNA reads TGTGCCAGCTCACCTAACAGCCCAAACACTGAAGCTTTCTTT. Translating gives CASSPNSPNTEAFF.